The TCR beta chain described here comes from a study of cytomegalovirus exposure and HLA in healthy donors. V dropped 6 bases and J dropped 8 bases, with 16 bases sitting between them. Germline-derived CDR1 and CDR2 are MNHNS and SASEGT. This CDR3 region has 13 residues. Use of 60 Vbeta and 13 Jbeta primers characterized the PCR. The protocol was immunoSEQ multiplex PCR, while the TCRdb copy is restricted to in-frame clones and leaves out a portion. The repertoire holds some 69,000 clones, with around 70% as singletons. Sequenced material: PBMCs. V usage is TRBV6-1 and J usage is TRBJ1-2; a possible D gene is TRBD1 (5 bases). The TCR sequence derives from a male donor in good health and CMV-seropositive. CDR3 DNA sequence: TGTGCCAGCAGCCGCGACAGTACCCAAGGCTACACCTTC. Translation: CASSRDSTQGYTF.